The clone carrying this TCR beta chain was observed at least ten times. The time point denotes: patch test 1, 2 weeks after DPC sensitization. Treatment denoted: therapeutic diphenylcyclopropenone sensitization with weekly scalp DPC. Total RNA extraction was carried out from unfractionated whole blood. TCRdb fed the RACE reads into MiXCR, producing one record per CDR3 protein. The sample lists some 43,000 distinct CDR3 sequences, just under 4% seen once, with around 26% in the top ten. This entry belongs to a study of human T cells and chemical hapten exposure. The sequence was obtained from a man aged 50 to 59 with alopecia areata. Some clones in this sample may be carry-over from other donors' samples. The sequencing here drew on whole blood, taken in connection with sensitization to the hapten diphenylcyclopropenone (DPC).

The CDR3 DNA reads TGCGCCAGCAGCTTGGGGGACAGGGTTCCTTATAATTCACCCCTCCACTTT. Encoded protein: CASSLGDRVPYNSPLHF. The chain recombines TRBV5-1 with TRBJ1-6; 9 nucleotides line up with TRBD1. This CDR3 spans 17 amino acids. V lost 0 bases and J lost 4; bases outside the gene matches: 5. CDR1 and CDR2 (germline): SGHRS, YFSETQ. Using reference TRBV5-1 and TRBJ1-6 for the parts outside the CDR3, the full variable domain is KAGVTQTPRYLIKTRGQQVTLSCSPISGHRSVSWYQQTPGQGLQFLFEYFSETQRNKGNFPGRFSGRQFSNSRSEMNVSTLELGDSALYLCASSLGDRVPYNSPLHFGNGTRLTVT.